This TCR beta chain originates from a study of early T cells in non-severe SARS-CoV-2 infection. About the study: Sequencing was performed on bulk RNA from unsorted whole blood, leaving chains unpaired.

The library protocol tagged individual cDNA molecules with unique molecular identifiers. MiXCR was run by TCRdb on the 5' RACE reads, yielding one entry per CDR3 protein. The sample includes about 19,000 distinct CDR3 sequences, over 4% of them seen just once. This clonotype was observed at least ten times. Its specificity is unknown. Findings of the study overall: VDJdb-based annotation leaned toward anti-spike CD8 responses and missed private and CD4 specificities.

The sequence was collected from an adult who was a healthcare worker with PCR-confirmed SARS-CoV-2 infection or an uninfected control (not recorded which). Sequences were obtained from whole blood.

The CDR3 DNA reads as TGTGCCAGCAGGTTGTACGGTGGCACTGAAGCTTTCTTT. It yields the protein CASRLYGGTEAFF. This chain uses TRBV3-1 with TRBJ1-1, with D uncertain. The V gene's germline CDR1 is LGHDT and CDR2 YNNKEL (reference sequence). Trimming removed 6 bases at V and 4 bases at J, with 12 bases between. The CDR3 spans 13 residues.